The 29 T cell receptor beta chains below were found in one sample sequenced in a study of PD-1 blockade in classical Hodgkin lymphoma. Every patient relapsed after autologous stem cell transplantation, and brentuximab vedotin exposure varied. Clones were read by immunoSEQ multiplex PCR, and TCRdb kept only the in-frame ones, dropping some. In the table there are 20,000 to 25,000 clones, roughly two thirds of which are singletons. This specimen was peripheral blood mononuclear cells (PBMCs), taken at baseline. The receptors stem from a human donor with classical Hodgkin lymphoma.

This chain connects TRBV6-4 to TRBJ2-1; the D is unclear. The CDR3 covers 15 residues. Germline V gives CDR1 MRHNA, CDR2 SNTAGT. V gave up 2 bases and J gave up 0 bases, with 8 bases separating them. The CDR3 loop is CASSDRATSYNEQFF. The CDR3 bases are TGTGCCAGCAGTGACAGGGCCACCTCCTACAATGAGCAGTTCTTC.

The V and J genes are TRBV19 and TRBJ1-6; TRBD1 might be the D (5 bases). V dropped 3 bases and J dropped 0 bases, with 12 bases sitting between them. CDR1 and CDR2 (germline): LNHDA, SQIVND (reference sequence). The CDR3 is 17 residues long. This CDR3 reads CASSIPGLSSYNSPLHF. CDR3 coding DNA: TGTGCCAGTAGTATTCCGGGGCTCAGCTCCTATAATTCACCCCTCCACTTT.

The chain carries TRBV9 and TRBJ2-1; TRBD1 matches at 8 bases. V gave up 3 bases and J gave up 6 bases; unmatched junction bases: 2. Germline V CDR1 and CDR2: SGDLS, YYNGEE. The CDR3 is made up of 13 amino acids. In DNA form, the CDR3 reads TGTGCCAGCAGCGGCAGGGGGCTCAATGAGCAGTTCTTC. Encoded protein: CASSGRGLNEQFF. The whole variable domain, remainder taken from reference TRBV9 and TRBJ2-1, is DSGVTQTPKHLITATGQRVTLRCSPRSGDLSVYWYQQSLDQGLQFLIQYYNGEERAKGNILERFSAQQFPDLHSELNLSSLELGDSALYFCASSGRGLNEQFFGPGTRLTVL.

The gene calls are TRBV14 and TRBJ2-6; D may be TRBD1 or TRBD2 (5 bases each). Germline V lookup: CDR1 SGHDN, CDR2 FVKESK. This CDR3 spans 16 amino acids. V lost 4 bases to trimming and J lost 4 bases, with 14 bases between them. The CDR3 DNA is TGTGCCAGCAGCCCCCTAGGGACGTCAGGGGCCAACGTCCTGACTTTC. Amino acids: CASSPLGTSGANVLTF.

The V gene is TRBV15, the J gene TRBJ2-5; 7 bases fit TRBD1. Germline V gene lookup returns CDR1 LNHNV and CDR2 YYDKDF (reference sequence). The ends lost 3 bases at V and 1 base at J; junction bases unmatched: 5. The CDR3 length is 15 residues. The DNA of the CDR3 is TGTGCCACCAGCAGGAGGGGGACAGCCCAAGAGACCCAGTACTTC. As protein: CATSRRGTAQETQYF.

This clone has only a few counts. The chain combines TRBV10-3 with TRBJ2-3, with a tentative D call TRBD2 (6 bases). This CDR3 contains 14 residues. V lost 5 bases and J lost 4, with 13 bases in between. Germline V CDR1 and CDR2: ENHRY, SYGVKD. CDR3 amino acids: CAISQLGGADTQYF. In DNA form, the CDR3 reads TGTGCCATCAGTCAGTTAGGCGGGGCAGATACGCAGTATTTT.

This clone was detected a few times. V is TRBV7-9 and J is TRBJ1-3; 7 nucleotides match TRBD1. This CDR3 region has 13 residues. V lost 5 bases to trimming and J lost 8 bases; unmatched junction nucleotides: 6. Germline V lookup: CDR1 SEHNR, CDR2 FQNEAQ (reference sequence). The CDR3 DNA reads as TGTGCCAGCAGCCTTAGGGACAGCGACACCATATATTTT. It is translated as CASSLRDSDTIYF.

The chain combines TRBV7-2 with TRBJ2-7; no firm D call. The CDR3 is made up of 12 amino acids. Trimming pared 2 bases from V and 6 bases from J, leaving 8 bases between. Germline values: CDR1 SGHTA, CDR2 FQGNSA. DNA for the CDR3: TGTGCCAGCAGCTTACCCGGCCCCGAGCAGTACTTC. Translation gives CASSLPGPEQYF.

This chain links TRBV7-6 with TRBJ1-1; perhaps TRBD1 as D (6 bases). This CDR3 spans 13 amino acids. Looked up from germline, CDR1 is SGHVS and CDR2 is FNYEAQ. V was cut by 1 base and J by 4 bases, with 7 bases left in between. CDR3 coding DNA: TGTGCCAGCAGCTTAGACAGGGTCACTGAAGCTTTCTTT. Amino acid sequence: CASSLDRVTEAFF.

Note on this clone: Other DNA variants within this sample encode the same CDR3. The chain has TRBV27 and TRBJ2-3, with TRBD2 matching 13 bases. This CDR3 is 16 amino acids long. V trimming: 0 bases; J trimming: 5 bases; junction bases outside the gene matches: 2. Germline V CDR1 and CDR2: MNHEY, SMNVEV (reference sequence). The CDR3 DNA is TGTGCCAGCAGTTTATCTAGACTAGCGGGAGGAGATACGCAGTATTTT. Translated, it gives CASSLSRLAGGDTQYF.

V gene TRBV6-5 combines with J gene TRBJ1-2; D is uncertain. Looked up from germline, CDR1 is MNHEY and CDR2 is SVGAGI. The CDR3 totals 14 residues. Trimming stripped 2 bases from V and 8 bases from J, with 15 bases between. The CDR3 is CASSYGSGRGGYTF. In DNA form, the CDR3 reads TGTGCCAGCAGTTACGGGTCTGGCCGGGGAGGCTACACCTTC.

By its share, this clone is medium-sized. This rearrangement joins TRBV9 to TRBJ2-5; possible D gene TRBD1, 6 bases. CDR1 and CDR2 (germline): SGDLS, YYNGEE. V lost 4 bases and J lost 5, with 12 bases in between. The CDR3 consists of 13 residues. The CDR3 region has the DNA TGTGCCAGCAGCCCCCCAGGGGTGGAGACCCAGTACTTC. This translates into CASSPPGVETQYF.

This chain uses TRBV2 with TRBJ2-7, with 9 nucleotides matching TRBD1. The CDR3 loop spans 14 amino acids. Trimming removed 6 bases from V and 0 bases from J; junction bases left unmatched: 3. CDR1 is SNHLY, CDR2 FYNNEI, per germline. The CDR3 reads CASRWTGASYEQYF. CDR3 coding DNA: TGTGCCAGCAGGTGGACAGGGGCCTCCTACGAGCAGTACTTC.

The genes are TRBV5-4 and TRBJ2-7; D gene unclear. Looked up from germline, CDR1 is SGHNT and CDR2 is YYREEE (reference sequence). The CDR3 covers 15 residues. V was clipped by 1 base and J by 5 bases, with 16 bases between them. Here the CDR3 reads CASSLMTLGSHEQYV. The CDR3 region has the DNA TGTGCCAGCAGCTTGATGACTCTAGGGTCCCACGAGCAGTACGTC.

Points on this clone: Other nucleotide sequences in the sample specify the same CDR3. The CDR3 coding sequence is TGCGCCAGCAGCCTGTCGGGACCCTCCTACAATGAGCAGTTCTTC. As protein: CASSLSGPSYNEQFF. The V call is TRBV5-1, the J call TRBJ2-1; D is tentatively TRBD1 or TRBD2 (5 bases each). V lost 4 bases to trimming and J lost 0 bases, with 11 bases between them. The CDR3 totals 15 residues. In germline, CDR1 is SGHRS, CDR2 YFSETQ.

This chain links TRBV7-9 with TRBJ2-7, with TRBD1 matching over 8 bases. Germline V gene lookup returns CDR1 SEHNR and CDR2 FQNEAQ (reference sequence). The CDR3 covers 16 residues. Trimming cost V 5 bases and J 2 bases; bases outside gene matches: 11. The CDR3: CASSPYGQGLPYEQYF. CDR3 bases: TGTGCCAGCAGCCCCTACGGACAGGGCCTTCCCTACGAGCAGTACTTC. The full variable domain, in which reference TRBV7-9 and TRBJ2-7 provide the parts outside the CDR3, is DTGVSQNPRHKITKRGQNVTFRCDPISEHNRLYWYRQTLGQGPEFLTYFQNEAQLEKSRLLSDRFSAERPKGSFSTLEIQRTEQGDSAMYLCASSPYGQGLPYEQYFGPGTRLTVT.

The rearrangement joins TRBV5-8 to TRBJ2-4, with a tentative D call TRBD1 (6 bases). Trimming took off 6 bases at V and 6 bases at J, with 22 bases between the two ends. The CDR3 runs to 16 residues. CDR1 and CDR2 from the germline V gene are SGHTS and YDEGEE. The CDR3 region has the DNA TGTGCCAGCATTGGACAGACCACTCCGCTCCTAAACATTCAGTACTTC. It yields the protein CASIGQTTPLLNIQYF. The full variable domain, its missing parts supplied by reference TRBV5-8 and TRBJ2-4, is EAGVTQSPTHLIKTRGQQATLRCSPISGHTSVYWYQQALGLGLQFLLWYDEGEERNRGNFPPRFSGRQFPNYSSELNVNALELEDSALYLCASIGQTTPLLNIQYFGAGTRLSVL.

This clone was detected only once. The chain employs TRBV30 and TRBJ2-7, with D unclear. The V gene's germline CDR1 is GTSNPN and CDR2 SVGIG (reference sequence). The V gene lost 0 bases and the J gene lost 4 bases, with 7 bases spanning the gap. This CDR3 region has 12 residues. The CDR3 DNA follows: TGTGCCTGGAGTGTAAGCGATTACGAGCAGTACTTC. This codes for CAWSVSDYEQYF. The variable domain in full, with the rest retrieved from reference TRBV30 and TRBJ2-7, is SQTIHQWPATLVQPVGSPLSLECTVEGTSNPNLYWYRQAAGRGLQLLFYSVGIGQISSEVPQNLSASRPQDRQFILSSKKLLLSDSGFYLCAWSVSDYEQYFGPGTRLTVT.

The J gene is TRBJ1-5, the V gene TRBV18; perhaps TRBD1 as D (6 bases). CDR3 size: 15 residues. From germline, CDR1 is KGHSH and CDR2 LQKENI. V dropped 5 bases and J dropped 4 bases, with 15 bases sitting between them. The CDR3 sequence is CASSIGGEPNQPQHF. CDR3 bases: TGTGCCAGCTCAATTGGGGGCGAACCAAATCAGCCCCAGCATTTT.

The chain employs TRBV28 and TRBJ1-5; 10 bases align to TRBD1. The V segment lost 5 bases and the J segment 2 bases; nucleotides outside the gene matches: 9. There are 17 residues in the CDR3. Germline V gives CDR1 MDHEN, CDR2 SYDVKM. DNA for the CDR3: TGTGCCAGCAGTCCCTACCCGGGGACAGGGGGCAATCAGCCCCAGCATTTT. Its translation: CASSPYPGTGGNQPQHF.

The chain couples TRBV7-6 to TRBJ2-7, with D uncertain. CDR1 and CDR2 from the germline V gene are SGHVS and FNYEAQ. There are 16 residues in the CDR3. The V gene lost 5 bases and the J gene lost 1 base, with 18 bases spanning the gap. The CDR3 DNA sequence: TGTGCCAGCAGCCCCCCAAGCGCCTCCTCGTCCTACGAGCAGTACTTC. Its translation is CASSPPSASSSYEQYF.

This rearrangement joins TRBV9 to TRBJ1-4, with D possibly TRBD1 on 6 matching bases. Germline V gene sequence: CDR1 SGDLS, CDR2 YYNGEE. V was clipped by 0 bases and J by 12 bases, with 9 bases between them. This CDR3 is built from 12 residues. The CDR3 nucleotides are TGTGCCAGCAGCGTAGATCAGGGGCAACTGTTTTTT. Its protein product is CASSVDQGQLFF. Drawing the rest from reference TRBV9 and TRBJ1-4, the complete variable domain is DSGVTQTPKHLITATGQRVTLRCSPRSGDLSVYWYQQSLDQGLQFLIQYYNGEERAKGNILERFSAQQFPDLHSELNLSSLELGDSALYFCASSVDQGQLFFGSGTQLSVL.

By share, this clone ranks as large. The chain uses TRBV19 and TRBJ1-5, with D unresolved. The length of the CDR3 is 13 residues. The V and J ends lost 9 bases and 0 bases respectively, with 9 bases between them. Germline V gene lookup returns CDR1 LNHDA and CDR2 SQIVND (reference sequence). CDR3: CASGFNSNQPQHF. CDR3 nucleotide sequence: TGTGCCAGCGGATTTAATAGCAATCAGCCCCAGCATTTT.

This clone appeared a few times. The rearrangement links TRBV7-3 to TRBJ1-1; D ambiguous. The V end was cut by 2 bases, the J end by 1 base, with 14 bases between. The V gene's germline CDR1 is SGHTA and CDR2 FQGTGA. This CDR3 spans 16 amino acids. This CDR3 is CASSLGPLDRNTEAFF. CDR3 DNA: TGTGCCAGCAGCTTAGGACCCTTGGACCGGAACACTGAAGCTTTCTTT.

The CDR3: CSVTGFTGELFF. The CDR3 DNA follows: TGCAGCGTTACTGGGTTTACCGGGGAGCTGTTTTTT. The chain is built from TRBV29-1 and TRBJ2-2, with D unclear. V was trimmed by 5 bases and J by 5 bases, leaving 9 bases between them. Per germline, CDR1 SQVTM and CDR2 ANQGSEA. This CDR3 has 12 amino acids.

The rearrangement links TRBV6-5 to TRBJ1-6, with 9 bases aligning to TRBD1. The CDR3 runs to 16 residues. Per germline, CDR1 MNHEY and CDR2 SVGAGI. V shed 2 bases, J shed 7 bases, and the junction held 6 bases outside the gene matches. The CDR3 protein is CASSYGTGLGNSPLHF. CDR3 sequence (DNA): TGTGCCAGCAGTTACGGGACAGGGCTGGGCAATTCACCCCTCCACTTT.

This rearrangement joins TRBV19 to TRBJ2-2; D remains unclear. The V gene lost 3 bases and the J gene lost 7 bases, with 9 bases spanning the gap. CDR1 and CDR2 from the germline V gene are LNHDA and SQIVND (reference sequence). The CDR3 runs to 13 residues. The CDR3 protein is CASSITVGGELFF. CDR3 coding DNA: TGTGCCAGTAGTATCACAGTGGGCGGGGAGCTGTTTTTT.

This clone occurred once. The rearrangement uses TRBV5-1 and TRBJ2-5; TRBD1 aligns across 7 bases. This CDR3 region has 14 residues. Losses at the gene ends were 4 bases for V and 0 bases for J; bases not matched to a gene: 3. Germline V gene data show CDR1 as SGHRS and CDR2 as YFSETQ. This CDR3 is CASSVGTDQETQYF. As DNA, the CDR3 is TGCGCCAGCAGCGTTGGGACAGACCAAGAGACCCAGTACTTC.

The rearrangement uses TRBV28 and TRBJ2-7; D might be TRBD2 (6 bases). Trimming cost V 5 bases and J 6 bases, with 14 bases left between them. This CDR3 spans 13 amino acids. Per germline, CDR1 MDHEN and CDR2 SYDVKM. The CDR3 protein is CASSHRELSEQYF. The CDR3 nucleotides read TGTGCCAGCAGTCACCGGGAGCTGAGCGAGCAGTACTTC.